This T cell receptor beta chain was sequenced in a study of response to subunit inactivated influenza vaccine. MiXCR, run by TCRdb on the RT-PCR reads, gives a single entry per CDR3 protein. The data show fewer than 550,000 distinct CDR3 sequences, less than 30% seen once. Study conclusions and caveats: There was a suggestion from the authors that each seasonal influenza vaccination recruits few new T cells.

The V end lost 5 bases, the J end lost 5 bases, and 20 bases lay between the germline ends. The germline CDR1 and CDR2 sequences are LGHDT and YNNKEL (reference sequence). The CDR3 is 16 amino acids. About this clonotype itself: The antigen is undetermined.

The source was CD4+ T cells sorted from PBMCs, collected 5 to 6 days after vaccination. The origin of this receptor is a man aged 50 to 59 who received an inactivated influenza vaccine. The rearrangement uses TRBV3-1 and TRBJ2-3; TRBD2 might be the D (6 bases). The CDR3 loop reads CASSTGLPIGVDTQYF. CDR3 in DNA: TGTGCCAGCAGCACTGGACTACCGATTGGGGTAGATACGCAGTATTTT.